The 31 T cell receptor beta chains below come from one sample, sequenced in a study of CD8+CD57+ T cells in acquired aplastic anemia. Using genomic DNA as the template, TCR beta VDJ and CDR3 profiling was carried out. TCRdb used MiXCR to reprocess the reads, holding one entry per CDR3 protein. The profile covers 150,000 to 200,000 distinct CDR3 sequences, with about 50% appearing a single time and roughly 30% taken by the ten largest. Before being chosen for sequencing, patients had shown CD8+CD57+ cell expansion by flow cytometry. The sample comprised sorted CD4+, CD8+, or CD8+CD57+ T cells (not recorded which) from PBMCs. All receptors derive from a human donor with aplastic anemia.

The J gene is TRBJ2-1, the V gene TRBV2; 7 bases line up with TRBD2. The CDR3 is made up of 14 amino acids. V lost 4 bases to trimming and J lost 7 bases; unmatched junction nucleotides: 7. Germline CDR1 reads SNHLY; CDR2 reads FYNNEI. The CDR3 DNA follows: TGTGCCAGCAGTGGGGACTATTTCAAGAATGAGCAGTTCTTC. It yields the protein CASSGDYFKNEQFF.

This chain links TRBV20-1 with TRBJ2-7; the D gene could be TRBD1 or TRBD2 (5 bases each). V lost 6 bases, J lost 6 bases, and 12 bases lay in between. CDR1 DFQATT and CDR2 SNEGSKA come from the germline V gene (reference sequence). CDR3 length: 11 residues. Written as DNA, the CDR3 is TGCAGTGCCCCGAGGGGATTCGAGCAGTACTTC. Residues: CSAPRGFEQYF.

This clonotype has only a few counts. The chain couples TRBV20-1 to TRBJ2-1; TRBD1 might be the D (5 bases). The CDR3 contains 14 residues. Germline V gives CDR1 DFQATT, CDR2 SNEGSKA (reference sequence). Deletions cut 5 bases from V and 3 bases from J, with 14 bases between. This CDR3 reads CSAPQGTDYNEQFF. The CDR3 DNA reads as TGCAGTGCTCCCCAGGGTACGGACTACAATGAGCAGTTCTTC.

This clonotype came up a few times. This chain joins TRBV6-2 or TRBV6-3 and TRBJ2-2; 8 bases line up with TRBD2. Germline values: CDR1 MNHEY, CDR2 SVGEGT. After removal of 4 bases from V and 7 bases from J, the junction contained 17 bases not matched to a gene. The length of the CDR3 is 18 residues. As DNA, the CDR3 is TGTGCCAGCAGTTTCCCTGGGGGAGCGGGAGTAATTTTCGGGGAGCTGTTTTTT. Translation: CASSFPGGAGVIFGELFF.

Comments on this clonotype: Given a much more abundant clone one base away, this may be a read error. This chain uses TRBV12-3 or TRBV12-4 with TRBJ1-1, with D possibly TRBD1 on 5 matching bases. Trimming took 2 bases from V and 4 from J, leaving 17 bases between them. The CDR3 runs to 16 residues. CDR3 coding DNA: TGTGCCAGCAGTTTATTGCGAGCGGCAGGGAGCACTGAAGCTTTCTTT. This translates into CASSLLRAAGSTEAFF.

The CDR3 is CASTDRANTGELFF. DNA of the CDR3: TGTGCCAGCACAGACAGGGCGAACACCGGGGAGCTGTTTTTT. V usage is TRBV9 and J usage is TRBJ2-2; 7 bases align to TRBD1. The CDR3 is 14 residues long. Trimming at V came to 6 bases and at J to 0 bases, leaving 2 bases not matched to a gene. Germline loops: CDR1 SGDLS, CDR2 YYNGEE.

V and J are TRBV2 and TRBJ2-7, with D hard to call. The CDR3 has 12 amino acids. Trimming cost V 7 bases and J 2 bases, with 9 bases left between them. CDR1 SNHLY and CDR2 FYNNEI come from the germline V gene. CDR3 region: CASTAYPYEQYF. DNA of the CDR3: TGTGCCAGCACGGCTTACCCCTACGAGCAGTACTTC.

About this clonotype: This may arise from a read error, as a much more abundant clone is one base away. The V and J genes are TRBV6-5 and TRBJ1-5; D unclear. CDR1 and CDR2 (germline): MNHEY, SVGAGI. The CDR3 covers 13 residues. For the CDR3, the DNA is TGTGCCAGCGGTTACGAGAGCAATCAGCCCCAGCATTTT. Translating it yields CASGYESNQPQHF.

The chain recombines TRBV10-3 with TRBJ1-5; a possible D gene is TRBD1 (5 bases). CDR3 length equals 16 residues. From germline, CDR1 is ENHRY and CDR2 SYGVKD. V gave up 1 base and J gave up 6 bases, with 16 bases separating them. The CDR3 loop is CAISEWKGLERQPQHF. CDR3 DNA sequence: TGTGCCATCAGTGAGTGGAAGGGGCTGGAACGTCAGCCCCAGCATTTT.

The chain employs TRBV2 and TRBJ2-5; 12 nucleotides align to TRBD2. This CDR3 comprises 13 residues. With V trimmed by 8 bases and J by 7 bases, 5 bases remained unmatched. Germline CDR1 is SNHLY and CDR2 is FYNNEI. CDR3 region: CASPSGGAGTQYF. DNA of the CDR3: TGTGCCAGCCCTAGCGGGGGGGCGGGGACCCAGTACTTC.

This clonotype appeared a single time. The chain joins TRBV19 to TRBJ1-2, with 8 bases aligning to TRBD1. The CDR3 is 13 amino acids. Germline assignment: CDR1 LNHDA and CDR2 SQIVND (reference sequence). Trimming took 5 bases from V and 7 from J; bases not matched to a gene: 6. The CDR3 DNA follows: TGTGCCAGTAGTTCCCTGGACAGGGTTGGCTACACCTTC. Protein sequence: CASSSLDRVGYTF.

This clonotype was counted only a few times. The V call is TRBV30, the J call TRBJ2-7; D is unclear. Germline V gene data show CDR1 as GTSNPN and CDR2 as SVGIG (reference sequence). The CDR3 runs to 14 residues. V was trimmed by 0 bases and J by 5 bases, leaving 14 bases between them. CDR3 bases: TGTGCCTGGAGTGTACGTGACAAGGGCCACGAGCAGTACTTC. Encoded protein: CAWSVRDKGHEQYF.

This chain connects TRBV5-1 to TRBJ1-1; possible D gene TRBD1, 5 bases. The V and J ends lost 2 bases and 10 bases respectively, with 18 bases between them. Germline values: CDR1 SGHRS, CDR2 YFSETQ. This CDR3 region has 14 residues. DNA of the CDR3: TGCGCCAGCAGCTTCGGTCGAGGGCCCGGGGGAGCTTTCTTT. Translated, it gives CASSFGRGPGGAFF. Looking up the rest from reference TRBV5-1 and TRBJ1-1 gives the full variable domain: KAGVTQTPRYLIKTRGQQVTLSCSPISGHRSVSWYQQTPGQGLQFLFEYFSETQRNKGNFPGRFSGRQFSNSRSEMNVSTLELGDSALYLCASSFGRGPGGAFFGQGTRLTVV.

The CDR3: CASSPESTGRDEQYF. The CDR3 DNA sequence: TGCGCCAGCAGCCCCGAATCGACAGGGCGCGACGAGCAGTACTTC. The V gene is TRBV5-1, the J gene TRBJ2-7; 7 nucleotides match TRBD1. Unmatched junction bases numbered 12, after V lost 4 bases and J lost 5 bases. The CDR3 covers 15 residues. The germline gives CDR1 SGHRS, CDR2 YFSETQ.

The chain has TRBV19 and TRBJ1-2, with 7 positions matching TRBD1. The CDR3 totals 15 residues. Per the germline V gene, CDR1 is LNHDA and CDR2 is SQIVND (reference sequence). The V segment lost 7 bases and the J segment 1 base; nucleotides outside the gene matches: 9. In nucleotides, the CDR3 is TGTGCCAGTACCAGGGACAGATTCTTTAACTATGGCTACACCTTC. Encoded protein: CASTRDRFFNYGYTF.

This chain uses TRBV19 with TRBJ1-3; no reliable D call. V was clipped by 3 bases and J by 6 bases, with 9 bases between them. The CDR3 has 13 amino acids. The germline V gene has CDR1 LNHDA and CDR2 SQIVND (reference sequence). CDR3 nucleotide sequence: TGTGCCAGTAGTATCCATGGTTCAAACACCATATATTTT. Translating gives CASSIHGSNTIYF.

J is TRBJ2-5 and V is TRBV7-2; the D gene is possibly TRBD1 (5 bases). The DNA end lines up better with TRBJ2-7; the J call may be wrong. CDR1 and CDR2 from the germline V gene are SGHTA and FQGNSA. This CDR3 contains 13 residues. The CDR3, as DNA: TGTGCCAGCAGCTTCGACAGACTTGGCGAGCAGTACTTC. Protein product: CASSFDRLGEQYF.

Ten or more counts support this clonotype. The V call is TRBV15, the J call TRBJ2-3; perhaps TRBD2 as D (6 bases). The germline CDR1 and CDR2 sequences are LNHNV and YYDKDF (reference sequence). This CDR3 contains 16 residues. Trimming shortened V by 0 bases and J by 1 base, and 11 bases separated the two germline ends. Here the CDR3 DNA reads TGTGCCACCAGCAGAGATCGCACGGGGGGCACAGATACGCAGTATTTT. This codes for CATSRDRTGGTDTQYF. Full variable domain (rest looked up from reference TRBV15 and TRBJ2-3): DAMVIQNPRYQVTQFGKPVTLSCSQTLNHNVMYWYQQKSSQAPKLLFHYYDKDFNNEADTPDNFQSRRPNTSFCFLDIRSPGLGDTAMYLCATSRDRTGGTDTQYFGPGTRLTVL.

This chain uses TRBV14 with TRBJ2-7, with 9 bases identical to TRBD2. Germline V gene sequence: CDR1 SGHDN, CDR2 FVKESK. With 4 bases clipped from V and 6 bases from J, the junction kept 10 bases outside the gene matches. CDR3 length equals 15 residues. CDR3 nucleotide sequence: TGTGCCAGCAGCCCTTTAGCGGGAGACGTCGTCGAGCAGTACTTC. Residues: CASSPLAGDVVEQYF.

As concerns this clonotype: A much larger clone is a single base away; this may be a read error. The V call is TRBV4-1, the J call TRBJ1-1, with D perhaps matching TRBD1 (5 bases). The CDR3 consists of 13 residues. From germline, CDR1 is MGHRA and CDR2 YSYEKL. CDR3 nucleotides: TGCGCCAGCAGCCAAGAGGGGGGTCCTGAAGCTCTCTTT. Translation: CASSQEGGPEALF.

The chain carries TRBV15 and TRBJ2-2; tentative D call: TRBD2 (5 bases). Germline V gene lookup returns CDR1 LNHNV and CDR2 YYDKDF (reference sequence). V was trimmed by 7 bases and J by 1 base, leaving 7 bases between them. This CDR3 region has 13 residues. DNA for the CDR3: TGTGCCACCAAAGCGGTGAACACCGGGGAGCTGTTTTTT. This sequence encodes CATKAVNTGELFF.

This clonotype turned up a few times. In DNA, the CDR3 is TGTGCCAGCAGTGAAACTGGACAGGGAGGCAATGAGCAGTTCTTC. Translating it yields CASSETGQGGNEQFF. J is TRBJ2-1 and V is TRBV2; TRBD1 aligns across 8 bases. The CDR3 runs to 15 residues. The V segment lost 2 bases and the J segment 6 bases; nucleotides outside the gene matches: 6. Germline values: CDR1 SNHLY, CDR2 FYNNEI.

This chain links TRBV19 with TRBJ2-5, with 8 bases that match TRBD2. Germline-derived CDR1 and CDR2 are LNHDA and SQIVND (reference sequence). This CDR3 contains 15 residues. The V gene end was trimmed by 6 bases and the J gene end by 2 bases; junction bases not matched to a gene: 8. CDR3 sequence: CASREVGLEQETQYF. CDR3 sequence (DNA): TGTGCCAGTAGGGAAGTGGGACTAGAACAAGAGACCCAGTACTTC. The whole variable domain, remainder taken from reference TRBV19 and TRBJ2-5, is DGGITQSPKYLFRKEGQNVTLSCEQNLNHDAMYWYRQDPGQGLRLIYYSQIVNDFQKGDIAEGYSVSREKKESFPLTVTSAQKNPTAFYLCASREVGLEQETQYFGPGTRLLVL.

This clonotype was seen at least ten times. This rearrangement joins TRBV19 to TRBJ1-1; D may be TRBD1 (6 bases). The CDR3 contains 17 residues. Trimming removed 5 bases from V and 2 bases from J, with 21 bases in between. The V gene's germline CDR1 is LNHDA and CDR2 SQIVND (reference sequence). CDR3 protein: CASSLASGTITNTEAFF. In nucleotides, the CDR3 is TGTGCCAGTAGTCTCGCGTCGGGGACAATAACCAACACTGAAGCTTTCTTT.

This chain uses TRBV15 with TRBJ1-4; the D is unclear. CDR1 and CDR2 from the germline V gene are LNHNV and YYDKDF (reference sequence). The CDR3 has 20 amino acids. The ends were cut back, 3 bases at V and 4 bases at J, with 27 bases in the middle. The CDR3 sequence is CATSRVTQSSGPLSNEKLFF. CDR3 in DNA: TGTGCCACCAGCAGGGTAACACAGTCATCAGGACCTCTAAGTAATGAAAAACTGTTTTTT.

For this clonotype: A read error may account for a junction end that differs from germline. This chain connects TRBV19 to TRBJ2-3; D call uncertain. The CDR3 totals 14 residues. Germline values: CDR1 LNHDA, CDR2 SQIVND (reference sequence). CDR3 DNA sequence: TGTGCCAGTAGTGTCGAACAGCCCACAGATACGCAGTACTTT. Translation: CASSVEQPTDTQYF.

V is TRBV7-8 and J is TRBJ1-6, with D uncertain. Germline assignment: CDR1 SGHVS and CDR2 FQNEAQ. This CDR3 region has 15 residues. With 5 bases removed from V and 10 bases from J, the gap between germline ends came to 18 bases. As DNA, the CDR3 is TGTGCCAGCAGCACCACAACGGGCCCGGGATCACCCCTCCACTTT. As protein: CASSTTTGPGSPLHF.

This sequence joins TRBV30 and TRBJ1-5; no definite D call. With 1 base removed from V and 0 bases from J, the gap between germline ends came to 7 bases. Germline-derived CDR1 and CDR2 are GTSNPN and SVGIG (reference sequence). The CDR3 consists of 14 residues. The CDR3 DNA is TGTGCCTGGAGTGCCGGATATAGCAATCAGCCCCAGCATTTT. Translating gives CAWSAGYSNQPQHF.

The chain uses TRBV20-1 and TRBJ1-1; no definite D call. The CDR3 has 13 amino acids. V dropped 6 bases and J dropped 11 bases, with 22 bases sitting between them. The V gene's germline CDR1 is DFQATT and CDR2 SNEGSKA (reference sequence). CDR3 loop: CSAKKTPSGDAFF. CDR3 nucleotide sequence: TGCAGTGCCAAAAAAACACCTTCTGGAGACGCTTTCTTT.

This clonotype was detected ten times or more. The chain uses TRBV7-3 and TRBJ2-1; a weak D match, TRBD1 (6 bases). Germline V gives CDR1 SGHTA, CDR2 FQGTGA. V dropped 3 bases and J dropped 8 bases, with 11 bases sitting between them. This CDR3 is 13 amino acids long. Written as DNA, the CDR3 is TGTGCCAGCAGCTTTACAGGGTCGCATGAGCAGTTCTTC. This sequence encodes CASSFTGSHEQFF.

The chain's CDR3 is CASSPGLALNPGELFF. CDR3 in DNA: TGTGCCAGCAGCCCGGGACTAGCCTTAAACCCCGGGGAGCTGTTTTTT. The rearrangement uses TRBV4-2 and TRBJ2-2; 9 positions match TRBD2. CDR1 and CDR2 (germline): LGHNA, YNFKEQ. The CDR3 is made up of 16 amino acids. After removal of 4 bases from V and 6 bases from J, the junction contained 9 bases not matched to a gene.